This TCR beta chain was recovered during a study of molecular identifiers for immune sequencing clone quantification (dated by TCRdb to about 2018). Turning to the overall study: For a replicate experiment, RNA from 20,000 or 100,000 naive CD8 T cells was divided into five aliquots, and four of the five aliquots were sequenced. The study was a methods study using CD8 T cells to benchmark molecular-identifier clustering-based TCR repertoire sequencing (MIDCIRS) and TCR RNA copy counting. On the study overall, not on this receptor specifically: In CMV-specific effector cells, clones with more than 20 RNA copies contained over 98% of molecules, whereas in naive cells such clones contained under 1% of molecules. Spiked-in Jurkat TCR RNA (10 copies' worth), which is not part of the donor repertoire, was contained in the naive libraries. Highly expanded clone sizes could be underestimated if identical TCR molecules share a barcode. When barcode sub-clustering was not used, chimeric consensus sequences inflated TCR diversity, with chimeras reaching as high as 47%. A single cell's worth of spiked-in Jurkat TCR RNA was reported detectable even among 900,000 to 1,000,000 naive CD8 T cells. Modeling indicated roughly 3.3 TCR RNA copies recovered per cell, compared with roughly 9.7 by digital PCR, which implies a capture efficiency of 25% to 35%.

To prepare the library, PCR was applied. Sequencing took place on an Illumina HiSeq 4000. Bulk TCR libraries were made following a previously described method, with the TCR primers given in Table S5. Total RNA was purified with the Qiagen AllPrep DNA/RNA kit. Before any analysis, reads coming from multiple sequencing runs of the same library were combined into one pool. In the paper's pipeline: Reads were retained only if their TCR constant sequence matched exactly, and those retained reads were trimmed to 150 nt and grouped according to their 12-nt molecular barcodes. Within each barcode group, reads were sub-clustered at a 15% Levenshtein threshold, and quality-weighted consensus sequences were built per RNA molecule. Non-functional sequences were removed, as were lower-count sequences one edit away from another. Based on a fit of two negative binomial distributions, barcode sub-clusters having less than 20% of the maximum read count were discarded. TCRdb reanalyzed the raw reads on its own, using fastp at Q25 for trimming and MiXCR for clone calling, and kept in-frame beta chains. For every CDR3 protein sequence, its rows merge into one entry that carries the most common genes and DNA. The V and J calls were determined by TCRdb, not by the authors. The sample yields under 600,000 distinct CDR3 sequences; 20% to 25% were counted once. The ten largest clones represent around 0.86% of the sample.

Naive CD8 T cell libraries were made from approximately 20,000 to 1,000,000 sorted cells using 10%, 30% or 50% of purified RNA. Naive CD8 T cells, defined as CD8+CD4-CCR7+CD45RA+, were FACS-sorted into RLT Plus buffer on a BD FACSAria II. Detection sensitivity was tested by spiking Jurkat RNA equal to about 10 TCR copies' worth into samples containing roughly 19,000-1,000,000 naive CD8 T cells. CD8 T cells were enriched using RosetteSep CD8+ T Cell Enrichment Cocktail and Ficoll-Paque, and the enriched cells then underwent ACK red cell lysis. To note about this clonotype: Its specific antigen is unknown. Nothing much larger sits one base from this clone, and base qualities are not available.

Sequencing was performed on naive CD8+ T cells from blood, with Jurkat cell RNA spiked in. The sample's cell subset or site label, decoded: FACS-sorted CD8+CD4-CCR7+CD45RA+ naive T cells. The sequence was obtained from a human donor in good health. Some libraries in this study had Jurkat cell RNA spiked in.

The CDR3 region has the sequence CASSSEDGGGSTDTQYF. In nucleotide form, the sequence is TGTGCCAGCAGCTCTGAGGATGGCGGGGGGAGCACAGATACGCAGTATTTT. Recombination joined TRBV9 with TRBJ2-3, with 8 middle bases fitting TRBD2. The germline V gene specifies SGDLS as CDR1 and YYNGEE as CDR2. The V end gives up 4 bases and the J end 0 bases, leaving 10 bases in the junction not matched to a gene. The CDR3 sequence holds 17 residues, the cysteine and phenylalanine included. Solely the CDR3 DNA is kept, with 51 bases framed from the first base.